The 25 T cell receptor beta chains below were found in one sample sequenced in a study of response to subunit inactivated influenza vaccine. TCRdb ran MiXCR on the RT-PCR reads and lists one entry per CDR3 protein. There are more than 400,000 distinct CDR3 sequences in the sample; around 7.9% occur only once, and around 14% lies in the top ten. The source was PBMCs from blood, collected roughly 24 months after vaccination. The receptors here all came from a man between 50 and 75 years old who received an inactivated influenza vaccine.

This clonotype appeared many times. The chain combines TRBV19 with TRBJ2-6; no firm D call. The CDR3 covers 14 residues. The V and J ends lost 5 bases and 0 bases respectively, with 5 bases between them. Looked up from germline, CDR1 is LNHDA and CDR2 is SQIVND (reference sequence). CDR3 sequence: CASSVRSGANVLTF. CDR3 in DNA: TGTGCCAGTAGTGTCCGCTCTGGGGCCAACGTCCTGACTTTC.

There are many counts of this clonotype. This chain connects TRBV25-1 to TRBJ1-3; a weak D match, TRBD1 (5 bases). The germline CDR1 and CDR2 sequences are MGHDK and SYGVNS. The length of the CDR3 is 12 residues. Trimming took off 6 bases at V and 2 bases at J, with 5 bases between the two ends. CDR3 in DNA: TGTGCCAGCAGGGGGCCTGGAAACACCATATATTTT. It specifies CASRGPGNTIYF.

The table lists this clonotype with a few counts. This rearrangement joins TRBV5-1 to TRBJ1-4; TRBD1 might be the D (5 bases). CDR1 and CDR2 from the germline V gene are SGHRS and YFSETQ. Trimming stripped 0 bases from V and 8 bases from J, with 11 bases between. The CDR3 loop spans 14 amino acids. The CDR3 loop reads CASSLDSGREKLFF. CDR3 sequence (DNA): TGCGCCAGCAGCTTGGACTCAGGGAGGGAAAAACTGTTTTTT.

The gene calls are TRBV7-2 and TRBJ2-6, with 9 positions matching TRBD1. Germline V lookup: CDR1 SGHTA, CDR2 FQGNSA. V gave up 5 bases and J gave up 2 bases; unmatched junction bases: 7. The CDR3 loop spans 17 amino acids. The chain's CDR3 is CASSPRTGVAGANVLTF. DNA for the CDR3: TGTGCCAGCAGCCCGAGGACAGGGGTCGCTGGGGCCAACGTCCTGACTTTC.

The J gene is TRBJ2-1, the V gene TRBV12-3 or TRBV12-4; either TRBD1 or TRBD2 may fit D (5 bases each). Trimming removed 8 bases at V and 2 bases at J, with 13 bases between. This CDR3 contains 14 residues. The CDR3 loop is CASSEGLPYNEQFF. The CDR3 DNA sequence: TGTGCCAGCTCAGAGGGGTTACCCTACAATGAGCAGTTCTTC.

Many counts were recorded for this clonotype. This rearrangement joins TRBV28 to TRBJ2-3; D gene ambiguous. V gave up 7 bases and J gave up 0 bases, with 11 bases separating them. The CDR3 is 14 amino acids. Germline-derived CDR1 and CDR2 are MDHEN and SYDVKM. CDR3 nucleotides: TGTGCCAGCAACTCGGGTAGGAGCACAGATACGCAGTATTTT. Residues: CASNSGRSTDTQYF.

V gene TRBV6-1 combines with J gene TRBJ2-7; the D is unclear. This CDR3 has 12 amino acids. CDR1 and CDR2 (germline): MNHNS, SASEGT. Trimming pared 2 bases from V and 6 bases from J, leaving 8 bases between. This chain's CDR3 is CASSEWRREQYF. Here the CDR3 DNA reads TGTGCCAGCAGTGAATGGCGGCGCGAGCAGTACTTC.

This clonotype has just a few counts. The rearrangement uses TRBV19 and TRBJ2-6, with 7 bases identical to TRBD2. The CDR3 runs to 18 residues. The germline gives CDR1 LNHDA, CDR2 SQIVND (reference sequence). The trim removed 9 bases at V and 2 bases at J, leaving 16 bases unmatched. CDR3 sequence: CASMGGGMAGPGANVLTF. DNA of the CDR3: TGTGCCAGCATGGGGGGAGGGATGGCCGGCCCTGGGGCCAACGTCCTGACTTTC.

This clonotype showed up just a few times. In DNA form, the CDR3 reads TGTGCCAGCAGTCTTGGACTAGTCGGACAAGAGACCCAGTACTTC. Amino acid sequence: CASSLGLVGQETQYF. The chain couples TRBV5-5 to TRBJ2-5, with 7 bases lining up with TRBD2. Trimming removed 5 bases from V and 2 bases from J; junction bases left unmatched: 9. From germline, CDR1 is SGHKS and CDR2 YYEKEE (reference sequence). This CDR3 contains 15 residues.

This clonotype was seen more than once but under ten times. The rearrangement links TRBV12-3 or TRBV12-4 to TRBJ1-5; maybe TRBD1 (6 bases). The CDR3 is 13 residues long. The V gene lost 3 bases and the J gene lost 6 bases, with 9 bases spanning the gap. The CDR3 protein is CASSFGGAQPQHF. The CDR3 DNA is TGTGCCAGCAGTTTTGGGGGGGCTCAGCCCCAGCATTTT.

This sequence joins TRBV4-2 and TRBJ1-5; D is uncertain. The V end lost 1 base, the J end lost 2 bases, and 12 bases lay between the germline ends. The CDR3 length is 16 residues. Germline V CDR1 and CDR2: LGHNA, YNFKEQ. The CDR3 region is CASSQADLEGNQPQHF. The CDR3 bases are TGTGCCAGCAGCCAAGCCGACCTAGAAGGCAATCAGCCCCAGCATTTT.

This clonotype was recorded many times. This chain joins TRBV5-1 and TRBJ1-2; D might be TRBD1 (6 bases). The CDR3 spans 13 residues. Trimming took 5 bases from V and 6 from J, leaving 14 bases between them. Per the germline V gene, CDR1 is SGHRS and CDR2 is YFSETQ. CDR3 protein: CASRTTGTHGYTF. CDR3 nucleotides: TGCGCCAGCAGGACTACAGGGACCCATGGCTACACCTTC.

This clonotype was recorded at least ten times. The CDR3 region has the DNA TGTGCCAGCAGTCGGTGGAACTATGGCTACACCTTC. It yields the protein CASSRWNYGYTF. The chain is built from TRBV25-1 and TRBJ1-2, with unresolved D. V was clipped by 5 bases and J by 2 bases, with 6 bases between them. The CDR3 is 12 residues long. CDR1 is MGHDK, CDR2 SYGVNS, per germline.

The chain employs TRBV29-1 and TRBJ1-2; D is unresolved. The CDR3 covers 14 residues. Between the trimmed V and J ends, which lost 3 bases and 1 base, there was a span of 12 bases. Germline V gives CDR1 SQVTM, CDR2 ANQGSEA. In nucleotides, the CDR3 is TGCAGCGTTGAGTCAGAGGTAGATAACTATGGCTACACCTTC. Its translation: CSVESEVDNYGYTF.

This clonotype was detected only a few times. The rearrangement uses TRBV5-1 and TRBJ2-1, with 10 bases that match TRBD1. The CDR3 has 15 residues. The V gene's germline CDR1 is SGHRS and CDR2 YFSETQ. The junction had 2 bases not matched to a gene; V was cut back by 0 bases and J by 5 bases. DNA of the CDR3: TGCGCCAGCAGCTTGGGACAGGGGGCTAACAATGAGCAGTTCTTC. As protein: CASSLGQGANNEQFF.

This clonotype was detected many times. The CDR3 spells CSAAGIRVYEQYF. CDR3 nucleotides: TGCAGTGCTGCCGGGATTAGGGTCTACGAGCAGTACTTC. The gene calls are TRBV20-1 and TRBJ2-7; tentative D call: TRBD2 (5 bases). V was shortened by 5 bases and J by 3 bases, with 14 bases between the two germline ends. Germline V gene data show CDR1 as DFQATT and CDR2 as SNEGSKA (reference sequence). This CDR3 region has 13 residues.

This clonotype has a single count. The rearrangement uses TRBV30 and TRBJ2-5; TRBD1 might be the D (5 bases). Between the trimmed V and J ends, which lost 2 bases and 2 bases, there was a span of 15 bases. CDR1 and CDR2 (germline): GTSNPN, SVGIG (reference sequence). The CDR3 contains 15 residues. The DNA for the CDR3 is TGTGCCTGGAGTCGGTACAGGCCGCATCAAGAGACCCAGTACTTC. Protein sequence: CAWSRYRPHQETQYF.

The chain employs TRBV5-1 and TRBJ1-2, with 7 bases aligning to TRBD1. CDR1 and CDR2 from the germline V gene are SGHRS and YFSETQ. The CDR3 is made up of 15 amino acids. The V and J ends lost 4 bases and 4 bases, in that order; junction bases with no gene match: 10. CDR3 nucleotides: TGCGCCAGCAGCGTGGGCGACAGGGACTCCTATGGCTACACCTTC. Translating it yields CASSVGDRDSYGYTF.

This clonotype showed up many times. The chain uses TRBV5-6 and TRBJ2-5; D not certain. There are 13 residues in the CDR3. Germline lookup yields CDR1 SGHDT and CDR2 YYEEEE. The V and J ends lost 4 bases and 2 bases respectively, with 9 bases between them. The CDR3 loop is CASSRWAQETQYF. The CDR3 DNA reads as TGTGCCAGCAGCAGATGGGCGCAAGAGACCCAGTACTTC.

This clonotype occurred a few times. This chain uses TRBV7-6 with TRBJ1-5; D is uncertain. The CDR3 is 9 amino acids. Germline V CDR1 and CDR2: SGHVS, FNYEAQ. V was clipped by 10 bases and J by 11 bases, with 9 bases between them. The CDR3: CAKGETQHF. CDR3 bases: TGTGCCAAGGGAGAGACCCAGCATTTT.

This clonotype occurred many times. This rearrangement joins TRBV15 to TRBJ2-2; D gene unclear. Trimming took 1 base from V and 7 from J, leaving 28 bases between them. The germline gives CDR1 LNHNV, CDR2 YYDKDF (reference sequence). The CDR3 is made up of 20 amino acids. CDR3 bases: TGTGCCACCAGCAGAGGAATCTCGGTTCGTGTACAACTTGTCGTCGGGGAGCTGTTTTTT. Protein product: CATSRGISVRVQLVVGELFF.

This clonotype was detected a few times. The chain is built from TRBV5-1 and TRBJ2-5; D remains unclear. CDR3 length: 14 residues. Between the trimmed V and J ends, which lost 2 bases and 3 bases, there was a span of 11 bases. Germline lookup yields CDR1 SGHRS and CDR2 YFSETQ. The CDR3 reads CASSFGTPEETQYF. CDR3 nucleotides: TGCGCCAGCAGCTTCGGAACACCAGAAGAGACCCAGTACTTC.

The chain couples TRBV18 to TRBJ2-6; 7 nucleotides align to TRBD1. CDR3 length equals 20 residues. CDR1 KGHSH and CDR2 LQKENI come from the germline V gene. Unmatched junction bases numbered 11, after V lost 0 bases and J lost 0 bases. Here the CDR3 DNA reads TGTGCCAGCTCACCACCGGGACAGACCCTCCGGGTCTCTGGGGCCAACGTCCTGACTTTC. Protein sequence: CASSPPGQTLRVSGANVLTF.

This clonotype was seen only a few times. The chain employs TRBV29-1 and TRBJ2-5; D may be TRBD2 (5 bases). Germline V gene data show CDR1 as SQVTM and CDR2 as ANQGSEA. Trimming removed 2 bases at V and 2 bases at J, with 15 bases between. The CDR3 loop spans 15 amino acids. CDR3 nucleotides: TGCAGCGTTGAACCGCTGGAGTGGGAGCAAGAGACCCAGTACTTC. This encodes CSVEPLEWEQETQYF. The full variable domain, its missing parts supplied by reference TRBV29-1 and TRBJ2-5, is SAVISQKPSRDICQRGTSLTIQCQVDSQVTMMFWYRQQPGQSLTLIATANQGSEATYESGFVIDKFPISRPNLTFSTLTVSNMSPEDSSIYLCSVEPLEWEQETQYFGPGTRLLVL.

The sample holds a few counts of this clonotype. The CDR3 sequence is CASSLRGRPNEKLFF. In nucleotides, the CDR3 is TGTGCCAGCAGTTTGAGAGGACGGCCTAATGAAAAACTGTTTTTT. The chain recombines TRBV12-3 or TRBV12-4 with TRBJ1-4; D call uncertain. V lost 3 bases to trimming and J lost 3 bases, with 11 bases between them. The CDR3 consists of 15 residues.